What follows are 29 T cell receptor beta chains derived from one specimen sequenced in a study of CXCR3-negative and CXCR3-positive naive CD8 T cells. UMI labels and 5' RACE were used to prepare the TRB cDNA libraries. TCRdb re-called the 5' RACE reads and catalogs CDR3 proteins one per entry, DNA excluded. The sample spans some 22,000 distinct CDR3 sequences; the ten largest clones claim around 20%. Sequenced sample: memory CD8+ T cells from blood. The receptors were sampled from a human donor in good health. Some clones in this sample may be carry-over from other donors' samples.

The chain carries TRBV15 and TRBJ2-2; TCRdb outputs TRBD1, but without DNA this stays unchecked. Germline V lookup: CDR1 LNHNV, CDR2 YYDKDF (reference sequence). This CDR3 has 14 amino acids. The CDR3 sequence: CATKGQGDTGELFF.

This chain uses TRBV4-2 with TRBJ2-1. This CDR3 spans 14 amino acids. Germline lookup yields CDR1 LGHNA and CDR2 YNFKEQ. The CDR3 sequence: CASSQGLQLYEQFF.

The rearrangement links TRBV27 to TRBJ2-7; the D gene TCRdb calls, TRBD1, cannot be checked with no DNA. The CDR3 contains 15 residues. Looked up from germline, CDR1 is MNHEY and CDR2 is SMNVEV (reference sequence). CDR3 region: CASSYSTGNSYEQYF.

The CDR3 protein is CASSLHPGVRHYGYTF. The V call is TRBV10-1, the J call TRBJ1-2; the TCRdb D gene call, TRBD1, has no DNA to confirm it. The CDR3 has 16 residues. CDR1 WNHNN and CDR2 SYGVQD come from the germline V gene (reference sequence).

The chain joins TRBV4-1 to TRBJ2-4; the TRBD2 assignment by TCRdb is unverifiable without DNA. Germline-derived CDR1 and CDR2 are MGHRA and YSYEKL. The CDR3 runs 17 residues. The CDR3 sequence is CASSQSELAGAKNIQYF.

This chain uses TRBV7-6 with TRBJ2-7; the D call from TCRdb, TRBD2, cannot be confirmed without DNA. The CDR3 totals 14 residues. Germline CDR1 SGHVS, CDR2 FNYEAQ. CDR3: CASSPSRGVYEQYF.

The gene calls are TRBV29-1 and TRBJ2-5; with no DNA, the TCRdb D assignment of TRBD2 cannot be verified. CDR1 is SQVTM, CDR2 ANQGSEA, per germline. There are 13 residues in the CDR3. This CDR3 reads CSVLAGFQETQYF.

The chain has TRBV21-1 and TRBJ2-6. TRBV21-1 is annotated as a pseudogene. This CDR3 is 17 amino acids long. The CDR3: CASSKVSPHSGANVLTF.

This sequence joins TRBV7-9 and TRBJ1-5; lacking DNA, the TRBD1 call made by TCRdb goes unchecked. Looked up from germline, CDR1 is SEHNR and CDR2 is FQNEAQ (reference sequence). The CDR3 is 14 residues long. This chain's CDR3 is CASSLTDSDQPQHF.

The J gene is TRBJ2-7, the V gene TRBV29-1. Germline V gene lookup returns CDR1 SQVTM and CDR2 ANQGSEA. The length of the CDR3 is 11 residues. The CDR3 region is CSVVGAYEQYF.

The chain is built from TRBV20-1 and TRBJ2-6; TCRdb's assignment of TRBD2 cannot be checked, as there is no DNA. The CDR3 runs to 15 residues. CDR1 is DFQATT, CDR2 SNEGSKA, per germline (reference sequence). The CDR3 sequence is CSASKRGSGANVLTF.

J is TRBJ2-2 and V is TRBV12-3 or TRBV12-4; TCRdb calls TRBD1, which cannot be checked without DNA. The CDR3 runs 16 residues. This CDR3 reads CASSFPEVLNTGELFF.

The genes are TRBV6-5 and TRBJ2-1; TCRdb names TRBD2, which stays unverified in the absence of DNA. The CDR3 is 17 amino acids. From germline, CDR1 is MNHEY and CDR2 SVGAGI. The CDR3 region is CASSYYSGGVSYNEQFF.

The chain employs TRBV10-3 and TRBJ2-1. This CDR3 region has 14 residues. CDR1 ENHRY and CDR2 SYGVKD come from the germline V gene. The CDR3 is CAISESPVSHEQFF.

V gene TRBV4-2 combines with J gene TRBJ1-3. The CDR3 length is 16 residues. The germline V gene encodes CDR1 LGHNA and CDR2 YNFKEQ. The CDR3 loop reads CASSQDLPDSGNTIYF.

V and J are TRBV29-1 and TRBJ2-2. The CDR3 totals 11 residues. The germline gives CDR1 SQVTM, CDR2 ANQGSEA. The chain's CDR3 is CSVFDTGELFF.

The chain employs TRBV29-1 and TRBJ2-3; the TRBD1 assignment by TCRdb is unverifiable without DNA. CDR1 is SQVTM, CDR2 ANQGSEA, per germline. The CDR3 extends over 15 amino acids. CDR3 amino acids: CSVEDLGGHSDTQYF.

The chain carries TRBV7-8 and TRBJ2-2; there is no DNA to check the TCRdb D call of TRBD1. The CDR3 has 17 residues. From germline, CDR1 is SGHVS and CDR2 FQNEAQ. The CDR3 region is CASSLALGDSHTGELFF.

The V and J genes are TRBV2 and TRBJ2-2. The CDR3 length is 14 residues. In germline, CDR1 is SNHLY, CDR2 FYNNEI. CDR3 amino acids: CASSEAGRTGELFF. Full variable domain (outside the CDR3, taken from reference TRBV2 and TRBJ2-2): EPEVTQTPSHQVTQMGQEVILRCVPISNHLYFYWYRQILGQKVEFLVSFYNNEISEKSEIFDDQFSVERPDGSNFTLKIRSTKLEDSAMYFCASSEAGRTGELFFGEGSRLTVL.

The chain recombines TRBV29-1 with TRBJ2-2. The length of the CDR3 is 13 residues. CDR1 is SQVTM, CDR2 ANQGSEA, per germline. CDR3 protein: CSGFVPNTGELFF.

This chain connects TRBV28 to TRBJ2-5; TCRdb calls TRBD1, which cannot be checked without DNA. This CDR3 comprises 16 residues. The germline V gene encodes CDR1 MDHEN and CDR2 SYDVKM. The CDR3 region is CASSPQEVANQETQYF.

This sequence joins TRBV7-7 and TRBJ2-1; the D call of TRBD1 rests on TCRdb alone, since no DNA is present to check it. The CDR3 has 17 amino acids. Germline CDR1 reads SSHAT; CDR2 reads FNYEAQ (reference sequence). The CDR3: CASSLADRTSPNNEQFF.

The CDR3 loop reads CASSPRPGPGHEQFF. The chain joins TRBV18 to TRBJ2-1; the D gene TCRdb calls, TRBD2, cannot be checked with no DNA. The CDR3 runs 15 residues. The germline V gene has CDR1 KGHSH and CDR2 LQKENI. Full variable domain (remainder filled in from reference TRBV18 and TRBJ2-1): NAGVMQNPRHLVRRRGQEARLRCSPMKGHSHVYWYRQLPEEGLKFMVYLQKENIIDESGMPKERFSAEFPKEGPSILRIQQVVRGDSAAYFCASSPRPGPGHEQFFGPGTRLTVL.

This chain uses TRBV4-3 with TRBJ2-2; TCRdb reports TRBD1, a call that lacks DNA to check it against. The CDR3 has 14 amino acids. Germline CDR1 is LGHNA and CDR2 is YSLEER. CDR3: CASSQDRDTGELFF.

The chain carries TRBV6-2 or TRBV6-3 and TRBJ2-7; the D gene TCRdb calls, TRBD1, cannot be checked with no DNA. Per the germline V gene, CDR1 is MNHEY and CDR2 is SVGEGT. The CDR3 spans 13 residues. The CDR3 loop is CASSYFDSYEQYF.

The chain is built from TRBV6-6 and TRBJ1-2. The CDR3 runs 11 residues. The germline V gene encodes CDR1 MNHNY and CDR2 SVGAGI (reference sequence). The CDR3 here is CASRTYYGYTF.

The V gene is TRBV4-3, the J gene TRBJ2-1; TCRdb calls TRBD1, which cannot be checked without DNA. The CDR3 has 15 amino acids. Germline values: CDR1 LGHNA, CDR2 YSLEER. The CDR3 sequence is CASSEGDGPWEEQFF.

The chain has TRBV4-3 and TRBJ2-3; checking the TCRdb D call of TRBD1 is not possible without DNA. In germline, CDR1 is LGHNA, CDR2 YSLEER. The CDR3 runs 13 residues. CDR3 region: CASSQVRGYTQYF.

The chain combines TRBV29-1 with TRBJ2-7; TCRdb proposes TRBD1, but this gene call is untestable without DNA. This CDR3 is 14 amino acids long. Germline lookup yields CDR1 SQVTM and CDR2 ANQGSEA. CDR3 region: CSVWTGYISYEQYF.